Listed here is a single T cell receptor (beta chain). Its antigen is unknown. The sample originates from a study of T cell responses to AZD1222 COVID-19 vaccine. About the research overall: Pooled in the analysis were second doses at about 4 or about 12 weeks.

Points from the study as a whole: Spike-specific TCR breadth and depth both grew after two AZD1222 doses. No day 14 peak samples; only post-peak repertoires were characterized.

The protocol was immunoSEQ multiplex PCR, while the TCRdb copy is restricted to in-frame clones and leaves out a portion. The sample yields tens of thousands of clones, nearly 90% seen once. The clonotype comes from an adult in good health. This specimen consisted of peripheral blood, obtained on day 0 of AZD1222 vaccination.

The CDR3 spells CASSYTEFSGGPPYNEQFF. The CDR3 bases are TGTGCCAGCAGCTACACCGAATTTAGCGGGGGGCCCCCCTACAATGAGCAGTTCTTC. The J gene is TRBJ2-1, the V gene TRBV11-2; the match to TRBD2 covers 10 bases. V was pared by 4 bases and J by 2 bases, with 14 bases of the junction left unmatched. Germline V lookup: CDR1 SGHAT, CDR2 FQNNGV. The CDR3 is 19 amino acids.